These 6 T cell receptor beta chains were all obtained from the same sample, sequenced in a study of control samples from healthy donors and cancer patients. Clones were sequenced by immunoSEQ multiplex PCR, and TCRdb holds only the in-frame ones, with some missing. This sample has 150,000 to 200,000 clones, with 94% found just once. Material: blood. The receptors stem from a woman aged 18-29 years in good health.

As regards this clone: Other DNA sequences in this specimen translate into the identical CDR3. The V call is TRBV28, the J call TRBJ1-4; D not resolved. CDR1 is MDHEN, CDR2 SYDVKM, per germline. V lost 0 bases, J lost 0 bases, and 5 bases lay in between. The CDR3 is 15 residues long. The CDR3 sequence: CASSLWGATNEKLFF. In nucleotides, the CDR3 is TGTGCCAGCAGTTTATGGGGAGCAACTAATGAAAAACTGTTTTTT.

The CDR3 DNA sequence: TGTGCCAGCAGCCCTACAATAACAGTCATAGGGAATTCACCCCTCCACTTT. Translated, it gives CASSPTITVIGNSPLHF. This sequence joins TRBV11-3 and TRBJ1-6, with D hard to call. This CDR3 has 17 residues. Trimming pared 5 bases from V and 7 bases from J, leaving 21 bases between. CDR1 and CDR2 from the germline V gene are SGHNT and YENEEA.

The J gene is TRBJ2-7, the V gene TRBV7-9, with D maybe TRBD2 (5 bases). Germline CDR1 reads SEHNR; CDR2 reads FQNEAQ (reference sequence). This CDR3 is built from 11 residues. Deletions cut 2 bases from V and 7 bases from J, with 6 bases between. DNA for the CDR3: TGTGCCAGCAGCTTACGGGGAGAGCAGTACTTC. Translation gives CASSLRGEQYF.

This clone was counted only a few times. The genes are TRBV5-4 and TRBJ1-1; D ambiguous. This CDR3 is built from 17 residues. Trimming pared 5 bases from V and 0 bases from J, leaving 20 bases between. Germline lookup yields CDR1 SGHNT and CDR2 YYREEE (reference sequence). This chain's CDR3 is CASSRGVLGIMNTEAFF. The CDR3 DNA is TGTGCCAGCAGTCGGGGTGTCCTGGGGATAATGAACACTGAAGCTTTCTTT.

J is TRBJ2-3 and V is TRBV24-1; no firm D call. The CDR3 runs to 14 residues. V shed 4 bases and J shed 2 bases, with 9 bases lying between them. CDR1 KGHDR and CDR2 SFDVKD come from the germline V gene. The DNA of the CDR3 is TGTGCCACCAGTGAGGCCAGCCTCACAGATACGCAGTATTTT. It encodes CATSEASLTDTQYF.

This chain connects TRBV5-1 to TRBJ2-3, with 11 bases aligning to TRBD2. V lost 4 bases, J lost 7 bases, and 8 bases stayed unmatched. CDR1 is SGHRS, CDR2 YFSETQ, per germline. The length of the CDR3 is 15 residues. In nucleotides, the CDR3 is TGCGCCAGCAGCCCTACTAGCGGGAGTCGGTATACGCAGTATTTT. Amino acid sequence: CASSPTSGSRYTQYF.